The clone carrying this T cell receptor beta chain is judged medium-sized. Its antigen is undetermined. Germline CDR1 MNHEY, CDR2 SMNVEV (reference sequence). The V and J ends lost 5 bases and 5 bases, in that order; junction bases with no gene match: 9. The CDR3 is 15 amino acids. For each sample, template was around 650 ng of bulk tumor genomic DNA. Primary tumors were biopsied several times each, far apart, intraoperatively. Patients had untreated, newly diagnosed non-small cell lung cancer and underwent curative surgery. It was with 32 V and 13 J primers that multiplex PCR amplified TCR beta CDR3. TCRdb re-derived calls from the multiplex PCR reads in MiXCR, one entry per CDR3 protein. The sample comprises 7,000 to 8,500 distinct CDR3 sequences, 22% of which are singletons, and roughly 15% rests with the top ten. The sample comes from a study of immune heterogeneity within non-small cell lung tumors.

Study results and limitations: Different tumor locations in one patient shared dominant CDR3 beta clonotypes yet harbored unique high-frequency clones.

The source is a man between 60 and 70 years old with non-small cell lung cancer. Material for sequencing was lung tumor tissue. The chain has TRBV27 and TRBJ2-1, with 7 bases identical to TRBD1. The DNA for the CDR3 is TGTGCCAGCAGTCTAGAGGGGGCGCAAGACAATGAGCAGTTCTTC. Protein: CASSLEGAQDNEQFF.